Shown below are 27 T cell receptor beta chains from a single sample sequenced in a study of blood T cell repertoires in COVID-19. Profiling relied on immunoSEQ multiplex PCR, and the TCRdb table lists in-frame clones only, not all of them. The sample shows around 13,000 clones, over 75% of them seen only once. Sample: peripheral blood. The receptors were gathered from a man aged 45-60 years with active COVID-19.

This chain links TRBV2 with TRBJ2-4, with 9 bases lining up with TRBD1. The CDR3 is made up of 12 amino acids. Per the germline V gene, CDR1 is SNHLY and CDR2 is FYNNEI. Trimming cost V 7 bases and J 8 bases; bases outside gene matches: 3. DNA of the CDR3: TGTGCCAGCACCCGGGACAGGGACATTCAGTACTTC. Its translation is CASTRDRDIQYF.

The rearrangement uses TRBV7-9 and TRBJ1-1; 8 bases map to TRBD1. Germline V gene sequence: CDR1 SEHNR, CDR2 FQNEAQ (reference sequence). The length of the CDR3 is 15 residues. The ends lost 5 bases at V and 3 bases at J; junction bases unmatched: 8. The CDR3 region has the DNA TGTGCCAGCAGCCACAGGGGGGGATCCGACACTGAAGCTTTCTTT. Translated, it gives CASSHRGGSDTEAFF.

The chain joins TRBV27 to TRBJ1-1; a possible D gene is TRBD1 (5 bases). V was pared by 7 bases and J by 10 bases, with 16 bases between. The germline CDR1 and CDR2 sequences are MNHEY and SMNVEV (reference sequence). The CDR3 has 12 amino acids. CDR3 sequence reads: CASIHTTGGAFF. The CDR3 region has the DNA TGTGCCAGCATACATACAACGGGGGGAGCTTTCTTT.

The chain couples TRBV24-1 to TRBJ1-1; D remains unclear. The V gene lost 9 bases and the J gene lost 1 base, with 14 bases spanning the gap. CDR1 is KGHDR and CDR2 is SFDVKD in the germline V gene. CDR3 length: 14 amino acids. CDR3 DNA: TGTGCCACCCGCGGGCGTTCGGGGAACACTGAAGCTTTCTTT. Its translation is CATRGRSGNTEAFF.

The chain employs TRBV3-1 (or the pseudogene TRBV3-2) and TRBJ2-2; TRBD2 aligns across 8 bases. CDR3 length: 15 residues. V shed 4 bases, J shed 5 bases, and the junction held 6 bases outside the gene matches. CDR1 and CDR2 from the germline V gene are LGHDT and YNNKEL (reference sequence). The CDR3 sequence: CASSLGGARTGELFF. In DNA, the CDR3 is TGTGCCAGCAGCCTCGGGGGGGCGCGGACCGGGGAGCTGTTTTTT.

The chain recombines TRBV10-1 with TRBJ2-1, with a tentative D call TRBD1 (6 bases). Between the trimmed V and J ends, which lost 3 bases and 5 bases, there was a span of 11 bases. Germline V gene data show CDR1 as WNHNN and CDR2 as SYGVQD (reference sequence). The CDR3 is made up of 14 amino acids. CDR3 DNA sequence: TGCGCCAGCAGTGACCCAGGGGAGAACAATGAGCAGTTCTTC. It encodes CASSDPGENNEQFF.

Note on this clone: Compared with germline, one end of the junction differs, possibly owing to a read error. The rearrangement links TRBV19 to TRBJ2-1, with a possible D match to TRBD1 (6 bases). The germline V gene has CDR1 LNHDA and CDR2 SQIVND (reference sequence). This CDR3 contains 13 residues. Written as DNA, the CDR3 is TGTGCGAGTACAGGGTGGGGCGTCAATGAGCAGTTCTTC. Protein product: CASTGWGVNEQFF.

J is TRBJ1-2 and V is TRBV7-8, with 7 bases that match TRBD1. The CDR3 is 15 amino acids. The V segment lost 5 bases and the J segment 6 bases; nucleotides outside the gene matches: 12. CDR1 is SGHVS and CDR2 is FQNEAQ in the germline V gene. In DNA, the CDR3 is TGTGCCAGCAGCCCACCCGGGACAGCTTATAATGGCTACACCTTC. Amino acid sequence: CASSPPGTAYNGYTF. Full variable domain (rest looked up from reference TRBV7-8 and TRBJ1-2): GAGVSQSPRYKVAKRGQDVALRCDPISGHVSLFWYQQALGQGPEFLTYFQNEAQLDKSGLPSDRFFAERPEGSVSTLKIQRTQQEDSAVYLCASSPPGTAYNGYTFGSGTRLTVV.

The rearrangement links TRBV4-1 to TRBJ1-2, with D maybe TRBD1 (5 bases). This CDR3 is built from 17 residues. The ends were cut back, 1 base at V and 1 base at J, with 16 bases in the middle. Germline-derived CDR1 and CDR2 are MGHRA and YSYEKL. The CDR3 is CASSQAPRQTHNYGYTF. CDR3 DNA sequence: TGCGCCAGCAGCCAAGCGCCCAGACAGACCCATAACTATGGCTACACCTTC.

The rearrangement links TRBV7-9 to TRBJ2-7; 8 bases align to TRBD2. V lost 5 bases to trimming and J lost 7 bases; unmatched junction nucleotides: 10. Germline-derived CDR1 and CDR2 are SEHNR and FQNEAQ (reference sequence). CDR3 length: 14 residues. The chain's CDR3 is CASSVRGGLREQYF. In DNA form, the CDR3 reads TGTGCCAGCAGCGTCCGGGGGGGTTTGAGGGAGCAGTACTTC.

This clone was seen once. CDR3 sequence (DNA): TGTGCCAGTAGTATAGGGGGGGGGCGACCCCACAATGAGCAGTTCTTC. Translating gives CASSIGGGRPHNEQFF. The J gene is TRBJ2-1, the V gene TRBV19; TRBD2 is a possible D gene (7 bases). Germline loops: CDR1 LNHDA, CDR2 SQIVND (reference sequence). Trimming removed 1 base from V and 5 bases from J, with 15 bases in between. There are 16 residues in the CDR3.

The chain is built from TRBV5-6 and TRBJ2-7, with TRBD2 matching 13 bases. V was pared by 3 bases and J by 5 bases, with 5 bases of the junction left unmatched. This CDR3 is 15 amino acids long. Germline CDR1 is SGHDT and CDR2 is YYEEEE. The DNA for the CDR3 is TGTGCCAGCAGCTCACTAGCGGGAGGGCAAAACGAGCAGTACTTC. Residues: CASSSLAGGQNEQYF.

The chain recombines TRBV28 with TRBJ1-2; tentative D call: TRBD1 (6 bases). Between the trimmed V and J ends, which lost 5 bases and 0 bases, there was a span of 16 bases. Germline assignment: CDR1 MDHEN and CDR2 SYDVKM. The CDR3 extends over 16 amino acids. The CDR3 loop reads CASSPTGHLTNYGYTF. The DNA for the CDR3 is TGTGCCAGCAGTCCAACGGGACACCTGACTAACTATGGCTACACCTTC.

This chain connects TRBV2 to TRBJ2-1; 8 bases line up with TRBD1. V dropped 6 bases and J dropped 8; count of bases not matched to a gene: 6. Germline V gives CDR1 SNHLY, CDR2 FYNNEI. CDR3 size: 13 residues. The chain's CDR3 is CASSLDREDEQFF. CDR3 in DNA: TGTGCCAGCAGCCTGGACAGGGAGGATGAGCAGTTCTTC.

The rearrangement uses TRBV6-2 or TRBV6-3 and TRBJ1-2, with TRBD1 identical over 9 bases. CDR1 is MNHEY, CDR2 SVGEGT, per germline. J lost 8 bases, V lost 4 bases, and 14 bases had no gene match. This CDR3 spans 16 amino acids. The CDR3 DNA reads as TGTGCCAGCAGTTTGCCCCCGAACAGGGGGCCGAAAGGCTACACCTTC. Amino acid sequence: CASSLPPNRGPKGYTF.

This chain connects TRBV5-1 to TRBJ2-5, with 7 bases aligning to TRBD1. V lost 4 bases, J lost 1 base, and 4 bases stayed unmatched. Germline loops: CDR1 SGHRS, CDR2 YFSETQ. The CDR3 has 14 residues. CDR3 residues: CASSRDSAQETQYF. DNA for the CDR3: TGCGCCAGCAGCCGGGACAGTGCCCAAGAGACCCAGTACTTC.

The CDR3 reads CASSQEGTGAEQYF. In nucleotides, the CDR3 is TGCGCCAGCAGCCAAGAGGGGACAGGGGCCGAGCAGTACTTC. The V gene is TRBV4-1, the J gene TRBJ2-7; 10 bases are a match to TRBD1. The germline V gene has CDR1 MGHRA and CDR2 YSYEKL. CDR3 length: 14 residues. V lost 0 bases to trimming and J lost 6 bases; unmatched junction nucleotides: 2.

The V gene is TRBV28, the J gene TRBJ1-5; D is perhaps TRBD1 (6 bases). Germline-derived CDR1 and CDR2 are MDHEN and SYDVKM. This CDR3 region has 13 residues. Trimming left V 3 bases short and J 4 bases short, with 7 bases between. CDR3 amino acids: CASSFTGNQPQHF. The CDR3 nucleotides are TGTGCCAGCAGTTTCACAGGGAATCAGCCCCAGCATTTT. Full variable domain (rest looked up from reference TRBV28 and TRBJ1-5): DVKVTQSSRYLVKRTGEKVFLECVQDMDHENMFWYRQDPGLGLRLIYFSYDVKMKEKGDIPEGYSVSREKKERFSLILESASTNQTSMYLCASSFTGNQPQHFGDGTRLSIL.

The chain employs TRBV7-3 and TRBJ2-1; 8 nucleotides match TRBD1. The CDR3 sequence is 11 residues long. Germline lookup yields CDR1 SGHTA and CDR2 FQGTGA. Unmatched junction bases numbered 7, after V lost 5 bases and J lost 16 bases. CDR3 sequence: CASSQDREVFF. In nucleotides, the CDR3 is TGTGCCAGCAGCCAGGACAGGGAGGTATTCTTC.

V is TRBV11-3 and J is TRBJ2-7, with TRBD2 matching 12 bases. Germline values: CDR1 SGHNT, CDR2 YENEEA. This CDR3 has 16 amino acids. The ends lost 4 bases at V and 5 bases at J; junction bases unmatched: 9. The CDR3 DNA reads as TGTGCCAGCAGCTACGGGGCTAGCGGGAGGGTCCACGAGCAGTACTTC. Translated, it gives CASSYGASGRVHEQYF.

The gene calls are TRBV5-1 and TRBJ2-5; TRBD2 matches at 13 bases. CDR3 size: 16 residues. Germline values: CDR1 SGHRS, CDR2 YFSETQ. The V and J ends lost 4 bases and 4 bases, in that order; junction bases with no gene match: 7. The CDR3 nucleotides are TGCGCCAGCAGCCCCATGCGGACTAGCGGGAGAGAGACCCAGTACTTC. It is translated as CASSPMRTSGRETQYF.

V gene TRBV9 combines with J gene TRBJ1-4; 9 bases agree with TRBD1. CDR3 length: 16 amino acids. V dropped 2 bases and J dropped 4; count of bases not matched to a gene: 6. CDR1 and CDR2 (germline): SGDLS, YYNGEE. The CDR3 region has the DNA TGTGCCAGCAGCGTTACGCCGACAGGGGGTAATGAAAAACTGTTTTTT. Encoded protein: CASSVTPTGGNEKLFF.

The CDR3 DNA is TGTGCCATCAGTGATCAGGGGCTAACCCCTAACTATGGCTACACCTTC. Its protein product is CAISDQGLTPNYGYTF. V usage is TRBV10-3 and J usage is TRBJ1-2, with D possibly being TRBD1 (6 bases). Deletions cut 3 bases from V and 0 bases from J, with 14 bases between. The germline gives CDR1 ENHRY, CDR2 SYGVKD. The CDR3 covers 16 residues.

The chain combines TRBV28 with TRBJ1-2, with 10 nucleotides matching TRBD1. Looked up from germline, CDR1 is MDHEN and CDR2 is SYDVKM. V lost 6 bases, J lost 8 bases, and 12 bases stayed unmatched. The CDR3 is 15 amino acids. CDR3: CASSSGTGVVWGYTF. DNA for the CDR3: TGTGCCAGCAGCTCCGGGACAGGGGTAGTCTGGGGCTACACCTTC.

CDR3 loop: CASSSRTITDTQYF. CDR3 nucleotide sequence: TGTGCCAGCAGCTCGAGAACTATTACAGATACGCAGTATTTT. The chain carries TRBV7-9 and TRBJ2-3; D remains ambiguous. CDR3 length: 14 amino acids. V dropped 4 bases and J dropped 3 bases, with 11 bases sitting between them. Germline V CDR1 and CDR2: SEHNR, FQNEAQ (reference sequence).

This clone was recorded once. The chain employs TRBV10-3 and TRBJ2-1; 10 bases are a match to TRBD2. V trimming: 0 bases; J trimming: 6 bases; junction bases outside the gene matches: 5. The CDR3 is 16 residues long. Per the germline V gene, CDR1 is ENHRY and CDR2 is SYGVKD. The CDR3 spells CAISESGSGRLNEQFF. CDR3 in DNA: TGTGCCATCAGTGAGTCAGGTAGCGGGAGGCTCAATGAGCAGTTCTTC.

Points on this clone: Sequence at one end of the junction differs from germline and may be a read error. This chain links TRBV7-2 with TRBJ2-7; D is unresolved. The germline gives CDR1 SGHTA, CDR2 FQGNSA. The CDR3 has 14 amino acids. The CDR3 bases are TGTGCCAGCAGCTTAGAGTCCCTGTACTACGAGCCGTACTTC. This translates into CASSLESLYYEPYF.